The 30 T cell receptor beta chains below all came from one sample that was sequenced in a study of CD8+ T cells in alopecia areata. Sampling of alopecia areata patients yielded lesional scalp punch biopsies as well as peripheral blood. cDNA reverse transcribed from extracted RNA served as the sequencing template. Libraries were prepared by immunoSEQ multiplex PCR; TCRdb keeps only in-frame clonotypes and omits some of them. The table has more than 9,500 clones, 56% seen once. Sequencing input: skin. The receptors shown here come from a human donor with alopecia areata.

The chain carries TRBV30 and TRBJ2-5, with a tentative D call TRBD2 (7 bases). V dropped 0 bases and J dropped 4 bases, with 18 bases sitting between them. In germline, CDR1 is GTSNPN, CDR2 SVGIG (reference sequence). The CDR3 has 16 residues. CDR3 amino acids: CAWSVRGRGTRETQYF. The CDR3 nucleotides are TGTGCCTGGAGTGTACGGGGGAGGGGGACTCGAGAGACCCAGTACTTC.

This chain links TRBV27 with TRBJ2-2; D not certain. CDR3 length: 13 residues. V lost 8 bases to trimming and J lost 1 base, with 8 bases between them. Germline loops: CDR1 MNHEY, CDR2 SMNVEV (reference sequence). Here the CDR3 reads CASRQWNTGELFF. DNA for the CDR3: TGTGCCAGCCGGCAATGGAACACCGGGGAGCTGTTTTTT.

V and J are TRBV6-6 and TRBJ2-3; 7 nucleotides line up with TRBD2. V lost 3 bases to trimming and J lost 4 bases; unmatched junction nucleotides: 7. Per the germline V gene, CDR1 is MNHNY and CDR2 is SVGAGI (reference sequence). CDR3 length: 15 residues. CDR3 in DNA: TGTGCCAGCAGTTATCTCTCGACTAGCCCAGATACGCAGTATTTT. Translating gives CASSYLSTSPDTQYF.

Written as DNA, the CDR3 is TGTGCCAGCAGTTACTCGGTCGGAAGGCGCGGCTACACCTTC. Protein product: CASSYSVGRRGYTF. V is TRBV6-5 and J is TRBJ1-2; D remains ambiguous. Germline-derived CDR1 and CDR2 are MNHEY and SVGAGI. The length of the CDR3 is 14 residues. V shed 0 bases and J shed 8 bases, with 13 bases lying between them.

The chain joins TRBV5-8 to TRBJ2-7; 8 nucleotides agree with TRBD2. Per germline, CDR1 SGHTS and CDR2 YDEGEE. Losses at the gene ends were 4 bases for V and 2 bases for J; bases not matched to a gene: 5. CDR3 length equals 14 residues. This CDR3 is CASSNQAGAYEQYF. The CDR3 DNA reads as TGTGCCAGCAGCAACCAAGCGGGGGCCTACGAGCAGTACTTC. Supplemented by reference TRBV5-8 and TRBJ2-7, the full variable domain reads EAGVTQSPTHLIKTRGQQATLRCSPISGHTSVYWYQQALGLGLQFLLWYDEGEERNRGNFPPRFSGRQFPNYSSELNVNALELEDSALYLCASSNQAGAYEQYFGPGTRLTVT.

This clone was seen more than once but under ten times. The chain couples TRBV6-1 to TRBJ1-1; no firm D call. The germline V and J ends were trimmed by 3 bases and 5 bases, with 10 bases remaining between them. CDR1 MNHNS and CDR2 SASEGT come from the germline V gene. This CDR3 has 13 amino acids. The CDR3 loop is CASSDWEGTEAFF. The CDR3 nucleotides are TGTGCCAGCAGTGACTGGGAGGGTACTGAAGCTTTCTTT.

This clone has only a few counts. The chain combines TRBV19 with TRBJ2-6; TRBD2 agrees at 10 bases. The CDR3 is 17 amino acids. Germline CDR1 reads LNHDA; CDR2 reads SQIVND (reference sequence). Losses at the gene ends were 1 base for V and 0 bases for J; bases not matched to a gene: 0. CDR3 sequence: CASSIGTSGSGANVLTF. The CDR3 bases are TGTGCCAGTAGTATAGGGACTAGCGGCTCTGGGGCCAACGTCCTGACTTTC.

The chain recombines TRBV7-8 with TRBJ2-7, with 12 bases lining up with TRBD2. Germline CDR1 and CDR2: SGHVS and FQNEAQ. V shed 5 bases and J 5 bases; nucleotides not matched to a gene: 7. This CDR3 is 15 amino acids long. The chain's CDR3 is CASSRRTSGAHEQYF. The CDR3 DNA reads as TGTGCCAGCAGCCGACGGACTAGCGGGGCTCACGAGCAGTACTTC.

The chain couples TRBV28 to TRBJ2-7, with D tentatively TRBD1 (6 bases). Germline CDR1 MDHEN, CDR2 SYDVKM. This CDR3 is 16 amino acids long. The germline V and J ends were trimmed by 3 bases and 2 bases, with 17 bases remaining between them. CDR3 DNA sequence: TGTGCCAGCAGTTTTCGAACAGGGATTAGCGCCTACGAGCAGTACTTC. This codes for CASSFRTGISAYEQYF.

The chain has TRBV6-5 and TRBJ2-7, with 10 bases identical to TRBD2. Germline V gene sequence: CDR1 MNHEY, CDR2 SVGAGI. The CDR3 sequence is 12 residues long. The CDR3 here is CVSGRASYEQYF. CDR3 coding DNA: TGTGTAAGCGGGAGGGCCTCCTACGAGCAGTACTTC.

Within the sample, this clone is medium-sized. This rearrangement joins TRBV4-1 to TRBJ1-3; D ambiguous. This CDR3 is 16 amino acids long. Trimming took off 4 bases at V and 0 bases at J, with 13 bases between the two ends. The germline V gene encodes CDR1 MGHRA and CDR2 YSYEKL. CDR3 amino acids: CASSPKFGDSGNTIYF. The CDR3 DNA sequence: TGCGCCAGCAGCCCGAAGTTCGGAGACTCTGGAAACACCATATATTTT.

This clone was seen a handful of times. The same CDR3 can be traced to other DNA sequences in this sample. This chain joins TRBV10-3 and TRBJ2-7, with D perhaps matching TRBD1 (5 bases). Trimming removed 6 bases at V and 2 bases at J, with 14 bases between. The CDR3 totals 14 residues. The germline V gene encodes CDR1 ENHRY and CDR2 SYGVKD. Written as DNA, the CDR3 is TGTGCCATCAGCCCTCCGGACAAAGCCTACGAGCAGTACTTC. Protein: CAISPPDKAYEQYF.

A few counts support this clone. CDR3 in amino acids: CASSIGGTGSYEQYF. DNA of the CDR3: TGTGCCAGTAGTATCGGGGGGACGGGCTCCTACGAGCAGTACTTC. V usage is TRBV19 and J usage is TRBJ2-7; TRBD2 aligns across 7 bases. CDR1 is LNHDA, CDR2 SQIVND, per germline (reference sequence). Trimming removed 3 bases from V and 0 bases from J; junction bases left unmatched: 5. The CDR3 has 15 amino acids.

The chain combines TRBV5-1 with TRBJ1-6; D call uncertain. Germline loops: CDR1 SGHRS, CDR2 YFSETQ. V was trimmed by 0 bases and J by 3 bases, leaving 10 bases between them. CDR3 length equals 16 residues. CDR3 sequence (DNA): TGCGCCAGCAGCTTGGGGACTTCTGTCTATAATTCACCCCTCCACTTT. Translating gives CASSLGTSVYNSPLHF.

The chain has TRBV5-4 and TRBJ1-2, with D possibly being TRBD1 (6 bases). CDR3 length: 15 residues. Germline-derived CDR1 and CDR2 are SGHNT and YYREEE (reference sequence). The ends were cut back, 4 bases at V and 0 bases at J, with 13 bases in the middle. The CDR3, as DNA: TGTGCCAGCAGCCCCCTTAGGGGGGCTAACTATGGCTACACCTTC. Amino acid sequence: CASSPLRGANYGYTF.

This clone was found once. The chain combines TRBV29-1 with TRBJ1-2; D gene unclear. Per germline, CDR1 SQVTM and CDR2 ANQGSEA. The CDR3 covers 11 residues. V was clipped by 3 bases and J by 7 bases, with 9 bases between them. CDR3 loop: CSVDGIGGYTF. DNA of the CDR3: TGCAGCGTTGACGGTATCGGTGGCTACACCTTC. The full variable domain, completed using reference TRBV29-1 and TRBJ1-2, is SAVISQKPSRDICQRGTSLTIQCQVDSQVTMMFWYRQQPGQSLTLIATANQGSEATYESGFVIDKFPISRPNLTFSTLTVSNMSPEDSSIYLCSVDGIGGYTFGSGTRLTVV.

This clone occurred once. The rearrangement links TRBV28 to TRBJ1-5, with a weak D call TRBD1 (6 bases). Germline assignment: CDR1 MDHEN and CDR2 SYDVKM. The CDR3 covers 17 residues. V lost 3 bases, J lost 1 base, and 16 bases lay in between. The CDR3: CASSFHGITGSNQPQHF. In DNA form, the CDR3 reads TGTGCCAGCAGTTTTCACGGTATTACAGGGAGCAATCAGCCCCAGCATTTT.

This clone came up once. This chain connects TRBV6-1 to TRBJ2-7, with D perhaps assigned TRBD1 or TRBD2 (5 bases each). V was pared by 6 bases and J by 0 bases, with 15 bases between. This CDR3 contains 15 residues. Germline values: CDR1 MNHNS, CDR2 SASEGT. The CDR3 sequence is CASRGSGANSYEQYF. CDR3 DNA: TGTGCCAGCAGAGGGTCCGGGGCGAACTCCTACGAGCAGTACTTC.

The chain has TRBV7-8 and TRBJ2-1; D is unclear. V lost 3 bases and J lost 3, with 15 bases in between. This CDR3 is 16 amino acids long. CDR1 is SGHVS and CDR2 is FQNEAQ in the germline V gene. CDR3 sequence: CASSLLRGIVYNEQFF. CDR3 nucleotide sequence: TGTGCCAGCAGCTTGTTACGTGGGATAGTCTACAATGAGCAGTTCTTC.

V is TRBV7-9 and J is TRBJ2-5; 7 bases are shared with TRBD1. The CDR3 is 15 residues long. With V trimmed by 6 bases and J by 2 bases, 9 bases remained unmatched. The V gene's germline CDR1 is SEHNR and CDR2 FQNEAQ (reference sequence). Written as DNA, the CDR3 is TGTGCCAGCAGATCAAGACAGGGTCGGCAAGAGACCCAGTACTTC. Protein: CASRSRQGRQETQYF. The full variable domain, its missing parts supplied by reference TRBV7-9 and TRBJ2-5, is DTGVSQNPRHKITKRGQNVTFRCDPISEHNRLYWYRQTLGQGPEFLTYFQNEAQLEKSRLLSDRFSAERPKGSFSTLEIQRTEQGDSAMYLCASRSRQGRQETQYFGPGTRLLVL.

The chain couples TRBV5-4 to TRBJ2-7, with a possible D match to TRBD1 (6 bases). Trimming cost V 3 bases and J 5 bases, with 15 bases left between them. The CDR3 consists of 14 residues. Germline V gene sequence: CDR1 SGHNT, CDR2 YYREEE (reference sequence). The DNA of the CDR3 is TGTGCCAGCAGCTCGACAGGTTTTGGGGACGAGCAGTACTTC. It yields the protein CASSSTGFGDEQYF. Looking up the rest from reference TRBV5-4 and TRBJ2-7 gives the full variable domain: ETGVTQSPTHLIKTRGQQVTLRCSSQSGHNTVSWYQQALGQGPQFIFQYYREEENGRGNFPPRFSGLQFPNYSSELNVNALELDDSALYLCASSSTGFGDEQYFGPGTRLTVT.

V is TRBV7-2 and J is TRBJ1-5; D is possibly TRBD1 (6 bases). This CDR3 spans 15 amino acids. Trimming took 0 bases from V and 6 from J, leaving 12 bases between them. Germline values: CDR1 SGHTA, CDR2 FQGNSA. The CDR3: CASSLAGGAAQPQHF. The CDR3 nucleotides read TGTGCCAGCAGCTTAGCGGGGGGCGCGGCTCAGCCCCAGCATTTT.

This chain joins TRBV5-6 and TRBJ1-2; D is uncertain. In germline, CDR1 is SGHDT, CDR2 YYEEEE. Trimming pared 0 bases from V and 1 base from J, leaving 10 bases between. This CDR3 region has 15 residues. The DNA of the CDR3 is TGTGCCAGCAGCTTGGTGTACAGAATTAACTATGGCTACACCTTC. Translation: CASSLVYRINYGYTF.

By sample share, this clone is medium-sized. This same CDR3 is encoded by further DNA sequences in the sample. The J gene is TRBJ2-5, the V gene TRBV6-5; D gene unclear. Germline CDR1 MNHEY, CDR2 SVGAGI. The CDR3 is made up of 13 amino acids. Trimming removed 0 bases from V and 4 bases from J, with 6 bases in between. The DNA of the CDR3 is TGTGCCAGCAGTTACTCGGGCAGAGAGACCCAGTACTTC. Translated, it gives CASSYSGRETQYF.

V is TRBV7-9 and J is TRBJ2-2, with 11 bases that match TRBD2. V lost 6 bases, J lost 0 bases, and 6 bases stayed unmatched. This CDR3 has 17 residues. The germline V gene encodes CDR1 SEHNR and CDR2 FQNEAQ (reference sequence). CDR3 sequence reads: CASSRLAGGSNTGELFF. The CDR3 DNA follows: TGTGCCAGCAGTCGTCTAGCGGGGGGATCGAACACCGGGGAGCTGTTTTTT. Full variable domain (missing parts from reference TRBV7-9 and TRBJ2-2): DTGVSQNPRHKITKRGQNVTFRCDPISEHNRLYWYRQTLGQGPEFLTYFQNEAQLEKSRLLSDRFSAERPKGSFSTLEIQRTEQGDSAMYLCASSRLAGGSNTGELFFGEGSRLTVL.

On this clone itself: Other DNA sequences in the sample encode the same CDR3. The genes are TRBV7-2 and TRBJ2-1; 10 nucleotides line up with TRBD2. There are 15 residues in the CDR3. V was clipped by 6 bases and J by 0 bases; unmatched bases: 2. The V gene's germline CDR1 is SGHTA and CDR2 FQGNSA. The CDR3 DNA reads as TGTGCCAGCAGGGCTAGCGGGAGCTCCTACAATGAGCAGTTCTTC. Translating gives CASRASGSSYNEQFF.

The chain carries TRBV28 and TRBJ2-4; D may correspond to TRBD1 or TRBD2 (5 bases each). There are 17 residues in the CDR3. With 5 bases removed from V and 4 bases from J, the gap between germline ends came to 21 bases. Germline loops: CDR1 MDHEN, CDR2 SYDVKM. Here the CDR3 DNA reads TGTGCCAGCAGTACCAACAGCCTCAATTGGGGGAAAAACATTCAGTACTTC. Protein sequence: CASSTNSLNWGKNIQYF. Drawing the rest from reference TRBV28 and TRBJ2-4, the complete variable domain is DVKVTQSSRYLVKRTGEKVFLECVQDMDHENMFWYRQDPGLGLRLIYFSYDVKMKEKGDIPEGYSVSREKKERFSLILESASTNQTSMYLCASSTNSLNWGKNIQYFGAGTRLSVL.

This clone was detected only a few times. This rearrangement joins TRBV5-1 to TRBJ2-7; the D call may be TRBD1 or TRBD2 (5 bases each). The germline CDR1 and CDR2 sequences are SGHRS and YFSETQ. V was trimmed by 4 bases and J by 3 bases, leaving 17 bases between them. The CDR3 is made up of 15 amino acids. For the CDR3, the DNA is TGCGCCAGCAGCCCAGTTTACGGGGCACGCTACGAGCAGTACTTC. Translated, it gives CASSPVYGARYEQYF.

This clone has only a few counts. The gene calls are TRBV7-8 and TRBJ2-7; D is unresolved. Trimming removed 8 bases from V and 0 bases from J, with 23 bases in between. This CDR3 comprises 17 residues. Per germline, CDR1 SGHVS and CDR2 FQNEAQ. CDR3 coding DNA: TGTGCCAGCGCCCGTACCATCTTAGATGTTGCCTCCTACGAGCAGTACTTC. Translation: CASARTILDVASYEQYF.

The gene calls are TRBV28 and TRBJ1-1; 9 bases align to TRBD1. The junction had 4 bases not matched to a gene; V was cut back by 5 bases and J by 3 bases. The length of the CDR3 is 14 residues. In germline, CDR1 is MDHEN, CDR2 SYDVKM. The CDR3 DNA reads TGTGCCAGCAGTCCTACAGGGGGCCACACTGAAGCTTTCTTT. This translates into CASSPTGGHTEAFF.